A single sample is the source of the 11 T cell receptor beta chains below, sequenced in a study of tumor-infiltrating lymphocytes in localized non-small cell lung cancer (TCRdb year 2021). The library was produced with the immunoSEQ multiplex PCR assay. The table comes from immuneACCESS by way of TCRdb, which keeps in-frame sequences with V and J called. Part of the clones is missing from these tables; in studies checked, under half for an unresolved V gene and the rest for unknown reasons. The sample table shows about 22,000 clones, and more than 75% are seen once. Together, the top ten hold about 3.4% of the sample. Sequenced input: lung tumor tissue. Every receptor here comes from a human donor with non-small cell lung cancer.

The genes are TRBV5-1 and TRBJ2-7; no clear D. Germline lookup yields CDR1 SGHRS and CDR2 YFSETQ. Trimming removed 1 base from V and 2 bases from J, with 10 bases in between. The CDR3 is made up of 14 amino acids. The CDR3 nucleotides read TGCGCCAGCAGCTTGAGTGGAGAGGCCTACGAGCAGTACTTC. Protein: CASSLSGEAYEQYF.

The rearrangement links TRBV7-8 to TRBJ2-7; perhaps TRBD2 as D (6 bases). Trimming took 6 bases from V and 3 from J, leaving 18 bases between them. The length of the CDR3 is 15 residues. CDR1 is SGHVS, CDR2 FQNEAQ, per germline. DNA for the CDR3: TGTGCCAGCAGATACGTGGAGGGGCCGAACTACGAGCAGTACTTC. Translated: CASRYVEGPNYEQYF. Combining the CDR3 with reference TRBV7-8 and TRBJ2-7 gives the whole variable domain GAGVSQSPRYKVAKRGQDVALRCDPISGHVSLFWYQQALGQGPEFLTYFQNEAQLDKSGLPSDRFFAERPEGSVSTLKIQRTQQEDSAVYLCASRYVEGPNYEQYFGPGTRLTVT.

The chain couples TRBV28 to TRBJ1-1; TRBD1 agrees at 10 bases. The CDR3 sequence is 15 residues long. Per germline, CDR1 MDHEN and CDR2 SYDVKM. Trimming removed 0 bases from V and 4 bases from J; junction bases left unmatched: 2. This CDR3 is CASSLWTGGSTEAFF. The CDR3 DNA sequence: TGTGCCAGCAGTTTATGGACAGGGGGCTCCACTGAAGCTTTCTTT.

The chain combines TRBV5-6 with TRBJ2-7; D is unresolved. The germline V gene encodes CDR1 SGHDT and CDR2 YYEEEE. The CDR3 runs to 14 residues. V shed 5 bases and J shed 6 bases, with 18 bases lying between them. CDR3 protein: CASSFTPTRGEQYF. The CDR3 DNA reads as TGTGCCAGCAGTTTCACACCAACCCGAGGCGAGCAGTACTTC.

The chain links TRBV5-1 to TRBJ2-1; tentatively, D is TRBD1 (6 bases). Trimming shortened V by 0 bases and J by 8 bases, and 15 bases separated the two germline ends. CDR1 is SGHRS and CDR2 is YFSETQ in the germline V gene. This CDR3 region has 15 residues. For the CDR3, the DNA is TGCGCCAGCAGCTTGGTCGGACCAGGGGTCGATGAGCAGTTCTTC. Its protein is CASSLVGPGVDEQFF. The full variable domain, rest sourced from reference TRBV5-1 and TRBJ2-1, is KAGVTQTPRYLIKTRGQQVTLSCSPISGHRSVSWYQQTPGQGLQFLFEYFSETQRNKGNFPGRFSGRQFSNSRSEMNVSTLELGDSALYLCASSLVGPGVDEQFFGPGTRLTVL.

This clone came up once. The gene calls are TRBV28 and TRBJ2-3, with TRBD2 matching 10 bases. The CDR3 extends over 16 amino acids. The germline V gene has CDR1 MDHEN and CDR2 SYDVKM. Unmatched junction bases numbered 14, after V lost 4 bases and J lost 10 bases. The CDR3 sequence is CASSSYQREGWDPQYF. The DNA of the CDR3 is TGTGCCAGCAGTTCCTATCAGCGGGAGGGTTGGGACCCGCAGTATTTT.

The chain has TRBV9 and TRBJ2-1; TRBD2 aligns across 12 bases. The CDR3 loop spans 18 amino acids. Unmatched junction bases numbered 7, after V lost 3 bases and J lost 0 bases. Germline CDR1 and CDR2: SGDLS and YYNGEE. The CDR3 spells CASSAGTSGPSSYNEQFF. In nucleotides, the CDR3 is TGTGCCAGCAGCGCCGGGACTAGCGGGCCCAGCTCCTACAATGAGCAGTTCTTC.

This chain connects TRBV15 to TRBJ1-4; TRBD1 aligns across 9 bases. The CDR3 loop spans 16 amino acids. Germline CDR1 LNHNV, CDR2 YYDKDF (reference sequence). J gave up 6 bases and V 0 bases, and 5 bases lay outside the gene matches. CDR3 nucleotide sequence: TGTGCCACCAGCAGAGAAGTGGGACAGGGTTATGAAAAACTGTTTTTT. Residues: CATSREVGQGYEKLFF.

This clone was picked up one time. The J gene is TRBJ2-1, the V gene TRBV7-2; 9 nucleotides align to TRBD2. The V gene end was trimmed by 1 base and the J gene end by 7 bases; junction bases not matched to a gene: 14. The V gene's germline CDR1 is SGHTA and CDR2 FQGNSA. This CDR3 has 18 amino acids. CDR3 bases: TGTGCCAGCAGCTTAGAACTTTCGGGTAGCGGGAGAAGGAATGAGCAGTTCTTC. This translates into CASSLELSGSGRRNEQFF.

The rearrangement joins TRBV14 to TRBJ2-1, with D maybe TRBD2 (6 bases). Per the germline V gene, CDR1 is SGHDN and CDR2 is FVKESK. V shed 0 bases and J shed 7 bases, with 13 bases lying between them. The CDR3 length is 15 residues. CDR3 bases: TGTGCCAGCAGCCAAGATTACGGGAGCGGAAATGAGCAGTTCTTC. This gives the protein CASSQDYGSGNEQFF.

The J gene is TRBJ2-3, the V gene TRBV5-4; D perhaps matches TRBD2 (5 bases). CDR3 length: 16 amino acids. The germline V and J ends were trimmed by 4 bases and 3 bases, with 18 bases remaining between them. The germline V gene encodes CDR1 SGHNT and CDR2 YYREEE (reference sequence). Here the CDR3 DNA reads TGTGCCAGCAGCGAGAGCGGCGAGGGTAGGACAGATACGCAGTATTTT. This gives the protein CASSESGEGRTDTQYF.